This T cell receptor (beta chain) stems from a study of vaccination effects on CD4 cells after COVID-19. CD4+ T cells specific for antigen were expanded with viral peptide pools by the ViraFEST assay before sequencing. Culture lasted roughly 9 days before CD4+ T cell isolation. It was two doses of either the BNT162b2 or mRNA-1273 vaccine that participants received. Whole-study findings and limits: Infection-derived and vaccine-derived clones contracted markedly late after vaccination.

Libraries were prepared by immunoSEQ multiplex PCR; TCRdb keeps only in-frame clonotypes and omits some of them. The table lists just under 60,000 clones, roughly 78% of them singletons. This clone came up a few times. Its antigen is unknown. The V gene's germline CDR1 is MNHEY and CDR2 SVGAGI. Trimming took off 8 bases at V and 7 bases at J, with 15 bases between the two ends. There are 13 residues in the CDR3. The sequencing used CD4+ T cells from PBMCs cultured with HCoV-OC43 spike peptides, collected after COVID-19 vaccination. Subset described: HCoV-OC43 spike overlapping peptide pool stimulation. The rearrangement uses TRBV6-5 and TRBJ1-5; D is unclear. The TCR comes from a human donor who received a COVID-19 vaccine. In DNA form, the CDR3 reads TGTGCCAGCCAGGCAGTAAGGGTCCAGCCCCAGCATTTT. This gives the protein CASQAVRVQPQHF.